The source of this T cell receptor (beta chain) is a study of cytomegalovirus exposure and HLA in healthy donors. The CDR3 sequence is 12 residues long. Germline V lookup: CDR1 LNHDA, CDR2 SQIVND (reference sequence). Primers for the PCR totalled 60 Vbeta and 13 Jbeta. Generated by immunoSEQ multiplex PCR, the TCRdb table keeps only in-frame clones and is missing some. This sample has approximately 160,000 clones, with more than 80% found just once. Sequencing was done on a sample of PBMCs. This receptor was identified in a woman under 30 in good health and CMV-seronegative. The V call is TRBV19, the J call TRBJ2-1; possibly TRBD2 for D (5 bases). The CDR3 loop reads CATRGSYNEQFF. The CDR3 nucleotides read TGTGCTACGCGAGGGAGCTACAATGAGCAGTTCTTC.